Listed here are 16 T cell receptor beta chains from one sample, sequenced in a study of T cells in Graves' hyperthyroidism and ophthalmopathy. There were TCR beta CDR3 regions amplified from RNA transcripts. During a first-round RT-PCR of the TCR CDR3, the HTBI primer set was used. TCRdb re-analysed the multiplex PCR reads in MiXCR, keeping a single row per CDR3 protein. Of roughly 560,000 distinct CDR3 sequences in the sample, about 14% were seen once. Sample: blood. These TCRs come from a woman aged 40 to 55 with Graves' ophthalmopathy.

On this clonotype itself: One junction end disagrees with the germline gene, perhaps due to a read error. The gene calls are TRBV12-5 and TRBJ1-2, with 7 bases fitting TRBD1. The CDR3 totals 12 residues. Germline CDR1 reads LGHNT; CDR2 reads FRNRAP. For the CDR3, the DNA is TGTGCTAGTGGTTTGGATGACAGGGAAAGACTCTTC. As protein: CASGLDDRERLF.

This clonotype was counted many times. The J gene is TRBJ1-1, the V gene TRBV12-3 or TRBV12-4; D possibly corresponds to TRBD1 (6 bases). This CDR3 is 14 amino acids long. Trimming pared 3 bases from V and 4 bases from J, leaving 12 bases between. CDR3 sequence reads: CASSFAGGVTEAFF. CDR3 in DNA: TGTGCCAGCAGTTTCGCGGGGGGCGTCACTGAAGCTTTCTTT.

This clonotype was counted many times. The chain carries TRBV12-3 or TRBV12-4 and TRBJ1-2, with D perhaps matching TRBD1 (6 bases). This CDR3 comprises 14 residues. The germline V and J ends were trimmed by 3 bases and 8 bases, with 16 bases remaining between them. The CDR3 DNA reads TGTGCCAGCAGTTTTTCTGGGGGGGCAGGAGGCTACACCTTC. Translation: CASSFSGGAGGYTF.

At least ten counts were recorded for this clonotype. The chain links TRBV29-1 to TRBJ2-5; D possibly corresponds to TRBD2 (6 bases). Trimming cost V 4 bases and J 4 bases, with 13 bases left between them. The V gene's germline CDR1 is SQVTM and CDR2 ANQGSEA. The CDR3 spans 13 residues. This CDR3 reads CSVGSGEVETQYF. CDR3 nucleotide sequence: TGCAGCGTTGGGTCGGGAGAGGTAGAGACCCAGTACTTC.

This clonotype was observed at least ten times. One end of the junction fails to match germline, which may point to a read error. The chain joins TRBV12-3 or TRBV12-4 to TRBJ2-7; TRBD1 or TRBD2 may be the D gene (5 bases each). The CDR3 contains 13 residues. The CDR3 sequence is CASSGDLTYEQHF. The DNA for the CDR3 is TGTGCCAGCAGTGGGGACCTGACCTACGAGCAGCACTTC.

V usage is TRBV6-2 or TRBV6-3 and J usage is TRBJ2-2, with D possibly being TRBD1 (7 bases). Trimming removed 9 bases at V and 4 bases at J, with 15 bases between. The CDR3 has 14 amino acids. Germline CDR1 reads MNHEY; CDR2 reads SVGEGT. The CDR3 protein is CARARQGGTGELFF. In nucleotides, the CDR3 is TGTGCCAGGGCTCGGCAGGGGGGCACCGGGGAGCTGTTTTTT.

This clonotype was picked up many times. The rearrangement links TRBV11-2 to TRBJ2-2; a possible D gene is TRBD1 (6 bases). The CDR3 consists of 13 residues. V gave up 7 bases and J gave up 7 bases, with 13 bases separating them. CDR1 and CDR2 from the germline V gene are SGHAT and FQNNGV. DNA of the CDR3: TGTGCCAGCATCCAGACAGGAAGCGGGGAGCTGTTTTTT. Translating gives CASIQTGSGELFF.

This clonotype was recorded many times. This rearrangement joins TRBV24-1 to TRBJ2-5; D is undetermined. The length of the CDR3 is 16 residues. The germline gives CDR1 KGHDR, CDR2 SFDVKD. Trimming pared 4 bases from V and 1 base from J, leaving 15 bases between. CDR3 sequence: CATSDADTTLQETQYF. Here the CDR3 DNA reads TGTGCCACCAGTGACGCTGACACGACCCTCCAAGAGACCCAGTACTTC.

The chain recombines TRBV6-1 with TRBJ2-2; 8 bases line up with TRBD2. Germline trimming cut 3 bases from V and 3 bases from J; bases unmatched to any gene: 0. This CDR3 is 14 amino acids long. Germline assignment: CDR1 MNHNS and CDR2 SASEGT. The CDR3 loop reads CASSERGDTGELFF. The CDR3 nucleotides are TGTGCCAGCAGTGAGCGGGGGGACACCGGGGAGCTGTTTTTT.

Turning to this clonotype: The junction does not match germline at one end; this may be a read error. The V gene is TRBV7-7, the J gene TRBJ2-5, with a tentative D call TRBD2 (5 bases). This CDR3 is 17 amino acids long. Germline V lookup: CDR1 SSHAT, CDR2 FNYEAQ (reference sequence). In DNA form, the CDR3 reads TGTGCTAGCAGCTTAGAGTCGGGGTTCTTGGGTTTCGAGACCCAGTACTTC. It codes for CASSLESGFLGFETQYF.

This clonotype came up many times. The CDR3, as DNA: TGTGCCACCCACAGGGGAGATCAGCCCCAGCATTTT. Translating gives CATHRGDQPQHF. V and J are TRBV2 and TRBJ1-5, with 7 nucleotides matching TRBD1. Per germline, CDR1 SNHLY and CDR2 FYNNEI. CDR3 length: 12 residues. Trimming cost V 10 bases and J 5 bases; bases outside gene matches: 5.

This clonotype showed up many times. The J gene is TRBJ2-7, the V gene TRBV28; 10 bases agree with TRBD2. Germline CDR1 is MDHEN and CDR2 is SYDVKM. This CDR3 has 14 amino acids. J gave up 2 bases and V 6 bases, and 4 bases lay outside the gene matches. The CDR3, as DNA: TGTGCCAGCAGCCTAGCGGGAGACCCCTACGAGCAGTACTTC. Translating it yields CASSLAGDPYEQYF.

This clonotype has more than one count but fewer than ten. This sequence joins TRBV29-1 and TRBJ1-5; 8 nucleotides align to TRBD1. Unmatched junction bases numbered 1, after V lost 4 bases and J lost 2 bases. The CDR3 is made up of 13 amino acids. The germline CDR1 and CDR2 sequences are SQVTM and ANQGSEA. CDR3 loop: CSVGGQGNQPQHF. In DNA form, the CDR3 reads TGCAGCGTTGGGGGACAGGGCAATCAGCCCCAGCATTTT.

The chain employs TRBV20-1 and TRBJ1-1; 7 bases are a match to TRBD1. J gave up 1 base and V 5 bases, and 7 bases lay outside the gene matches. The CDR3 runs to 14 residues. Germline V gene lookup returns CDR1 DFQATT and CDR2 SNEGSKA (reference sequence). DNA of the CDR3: TGCAGTGCTCAAGGGGGGGACAGGAACACTGAAGCTTTCTTT. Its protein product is CSAQGGDRNTEAFF.

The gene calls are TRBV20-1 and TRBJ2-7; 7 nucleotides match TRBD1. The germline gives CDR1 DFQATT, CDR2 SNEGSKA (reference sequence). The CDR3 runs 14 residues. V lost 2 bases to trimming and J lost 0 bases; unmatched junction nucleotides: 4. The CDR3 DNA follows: TGCAGTGCTAGACCGACAGGGAGCTCCTACGAGCAGTACTTC. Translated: CSARPTGSSYEQYF.

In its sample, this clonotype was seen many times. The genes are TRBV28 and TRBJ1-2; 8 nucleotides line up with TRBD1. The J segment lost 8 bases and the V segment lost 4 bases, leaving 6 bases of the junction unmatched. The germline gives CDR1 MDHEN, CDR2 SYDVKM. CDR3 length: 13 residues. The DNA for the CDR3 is TGTGCCAGCAGTTGGCAGGGGGCTTGGGGCTACACCTTC. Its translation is CASSWQGAWGYTF.